This is a list of T cell receptor beta chains from one sample in a study of OX40 agonist ivuxolimab in advanced cancers. Clones were sequenced by immunoSEQ multiplex PCR, and TCRdb holds only the in-frame ones, with some missing. Here the sample spans 55,000 to 65,000 clones, 82% being singletons. Sequenced material: CD4+ or CD8+ T cells sorted from blood, taken in a trial of the OX40 agonist ivuxolimab. These receptors were collected from an adult with an advanced solid tumor such as melanoma, head and neck, liver or kidney cancer. The CDR3 runs from the conserved cysteine through the conserved F or W. The D gene is left open where the match is weak. Where a row states a size, it is once, few, many or the class of an expanded clone; other rows omit it.

d_gene,abundance,j_gene,v_gene,CDR3nt,CDR3aa
.,.,TRBJ2-2,TRBV30,TGTGCCTGGAGTGTCTTGGCGGGTGACACCGGGGAGCTGTTTTTT,CAWSVLAGDTGELFF
.,.,TRBJ2-1,TRBV28,TGTGCCAGCAGTCCTCCCCCCCTACAAGAACACAATGAGCAGTTCTTC,CASSPPPLQEHNEQFF
TRBD2,.,TRBJ2-2,TRBV2,TGTGCCAGCAGTGACCCGGGAGGGCTTATCGGGGAGCTGTTTTTT,CASSDPGGLIGELFF
.,.,TRBJ1-5,TRBV21-1,TGTGCCAGCAGCTTTCGACTGGGCAATCAGCCCCAGCATTTT,CASSFRLGNQPQHF
.,.,TRBJ2-2,TRBV11-2,TGTGCCAGCAGCTCCACAGGGTCCACCGGGGAGCTGTTTTTT,CASSSTGSTGELFF
TRBD1,.,TRBJ1-1,TRBV30,TGTGCCTGGAGCAAGGGGGCCGACACTGAAGCTTTCTTT,CAWSKGADTEAFF
TRBD1,.,TRBJ2-1,TRBV7-7,TGTGCCAGCAGCTTAGGACAGGGTCGAATCGGTGAGCAGTTCTTC,CASSLGQGRIGEQFF
TRBD1,.,TRBJ2-5,TRBV30,TGCGCCTGGGGAACAGGGGAAGAGACCCAGTACTTC,CAWGTGEETQYF
TRBD1,.,TRBJ2-5,TRBV7-3,TGTGCCAGCAGTCCAACCGGGACAGGGGGCTCGGGGGAGACCCAGTACTTC,CASSPTGTGGSGETQYF
TRBD2,once,TRBJ2-1,TRBV30,TGTGCCTCGACACTAGCGGGAGTTATTAATGAGCAGTTCTTC,CASTLAGVINEQFF
.,.,TRBJ1-4,TRBV23-1,TGCGCCAGCAGTTGTCCCAGCTTTAATGAAAAACTGTTTTTT,CASSCPSFNEKLFF
.,.,TRBJ2-1,TRBV4-3,TGCGCCAGCAGCCAAGACTACATAACCAACAATGAGCAGTTCTTC,CASSQDYITNNEQFF
.,once,TRBJ2-5,TRBV5-6,TGTGCCAGCAGCGCCTACCAAGAGACCCAGTACTTC,CASSAYQETQYF
.,.,TRBJ1-6,TRBV11-2,TGTGCCAGCAGCAAACACAGGGATGGGAAGAATTCACCCCTCCACTTT,CASSKHRDGKNSPLHF
.,.,TRBJ1-1,TRBV28,TGTGCCAGCAGGGAAATGGCGGGAACTGAAGCTTTCTTT,CASREMAGTEAFF
TRBD2,.,TRBJ2-3,TRBV5-1,TGCGCCAGCAGCTTGGGACTAGCGGGCCCTAGCACAGATACGCAGTATTTT,CASSLGLAGPSTDTQYF
.,.,TRBJ1-4,TRBV18,TGTGCCAGCTCACCGAGGGGCGATGAAAAACTGTTTTTT,CASSPRGDEKLFF
TRBD2,.,TRBJ2-1,TRBV30,TGTGCCTGGAGACCAGCGGGAGGGTCAGGTGAGCAGTTCTTC,CAWRPAGGSGEQFF
.,few,TRBJ1-2,TRBV7-2,TGTGCCAGCAGCACAGGAGGCAGCCTCTATGGCTACACCTTC,CASSTGGSLYGYTF
.,.,TRBJ2-7,TRBV19,TGTGCCAGTAGTTTCCAGGGCATGGGCATCTACGAGCAGTACTTC,CASSFQGMGIYEQYF